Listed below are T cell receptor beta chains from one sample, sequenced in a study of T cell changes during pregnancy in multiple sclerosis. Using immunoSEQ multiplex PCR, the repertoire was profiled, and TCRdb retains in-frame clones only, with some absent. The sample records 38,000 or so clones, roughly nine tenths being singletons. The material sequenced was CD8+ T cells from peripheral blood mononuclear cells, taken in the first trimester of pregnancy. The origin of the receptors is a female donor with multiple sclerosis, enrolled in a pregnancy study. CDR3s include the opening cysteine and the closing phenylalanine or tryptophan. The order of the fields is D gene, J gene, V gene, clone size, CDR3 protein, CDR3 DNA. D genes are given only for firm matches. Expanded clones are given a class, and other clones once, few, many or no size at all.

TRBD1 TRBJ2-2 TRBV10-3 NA CASLYFRQGGTGELFF TGTGCCAGCCTCTATTTCCGACAGGGTGGCACCGGGGAGCTGTTTTTT
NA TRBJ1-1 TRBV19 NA CASSSGVLNTEAFF TGTGCCAGTAGTTCAGGGGTTTTGAACACTGAAGCTTTCTTT
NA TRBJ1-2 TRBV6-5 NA CASSYSSGDYGYTF TGTGCCAGCAGTTACTCGAGCGGGGACTATGGCTACACCTTC
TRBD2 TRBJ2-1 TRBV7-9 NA CASSSSPGLAGGLNNEQFF TGTGCCAGCAGCTCATCTCCGGGACTAGCGGGGGGGCTTAACAATGAGCAGTTCTTC
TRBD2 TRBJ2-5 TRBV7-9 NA CASSFSGRGERETQYF TGTGCCAGCAGCTTTTCAGGGCGGGGGGAGCGGGAGACCCAGTACTTC
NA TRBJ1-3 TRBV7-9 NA CASSYQTGNTIYF TGTGCCAGCAGCTACCAGACTGGAAACACCATATATTTT
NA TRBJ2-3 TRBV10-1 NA CASSESGEDDTQYF TGCGCCAGCAGTGAGTCAGGGGAGGATGATACGCAGTATTTT
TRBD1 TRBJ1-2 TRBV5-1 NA CASSHTGTGGPGGYTF TGCGCCAGCAGCCATACCGGGACAGGGGGGCCGGGCGGCTACACCTTC
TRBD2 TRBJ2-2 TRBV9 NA CASSVGTSVTGELFF TGTGCCAGCAGCGTTGGGACTAGCGTGACCGGGGAGCTGTTTTTT
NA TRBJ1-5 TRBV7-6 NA CASSSQNQPQHF TGTGCCAGCAGCTCGCAGAATCAGCCCCAGCATTTT
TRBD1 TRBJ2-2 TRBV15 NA CATSGGQGAGELFF TGTGCCACCAGCGGAGGACAGGGGGCCGGGGAGCTGTTTTTT
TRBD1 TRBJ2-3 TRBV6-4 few CASSDGQGADTQYF TGTGCCAGCAGTGACGGACAGGGGGCAGATACGCAGTATTTT
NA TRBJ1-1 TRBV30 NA CAWSDKPEAFF TGTGCCTGGAGTGATAAGCCTGAAGCTTTCTTT
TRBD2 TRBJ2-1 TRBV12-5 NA CASVLGAGGRDEQFF TGTGCTAGTGTCCTGGGAGCGGGGGGTAGGGATGAGCAGTTCTTC
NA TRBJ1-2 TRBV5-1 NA CASSLLAGDHGYTF TGCGCCAGCAGCTTGTTGGCAGGGGACCATGGCTACACCTTC
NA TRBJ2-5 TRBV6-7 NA CASSYWGIQRDQETQYF TGTGCCAGCAGTTACTGGGGTATCCAGAGGGACCAAGAGACCCAGTACTTC
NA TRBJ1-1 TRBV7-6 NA CASSPIDSEAFF TGTGCCAGCAGCCCAATTGACTCTGAAGCTTTCTTT